This T cell receptor (beta chain) is drawn from a study of blood T cell repertoires in COVID-19. Whole-study context: The study drew acute and convalescent COVID-19 samples from the United States, Italy and Spain. Sample material is recorded as cDNA or gDNA derived from T cells, B-cell-depleted T cells, or PBMCs.

CDR1 is MNHEY, CDR2 SVGAGI, per germline. V was shortened by 5 bases and J by 7 bases, with 11 bases between the two germline ends. This CDR3 has 13 residues. In the authors' workflow: Estimates of nucleated cell counts were drawn from the amplification of reference gene primers. The method was immunoSEQ multiplex PCR; TCRdb's version includes in-frame clones alone and lacks a portion of them. The D gene and trimming were derived from the DNA, and the V and J assignments and clone size from that table. The sample has around 150,000 clones; roughly 90% are singletons. The TCR originated in a man in his fifties or sixties with acute or convalescent COVID-19. The sequenced sample consisted of peripheral blood. This chain uses TRBV6-5 with TRBJ2-2; tentative D call: TRBD2 (6 bases). In DNA, the CDR3 is TGTGCCAGCAGTCCCCGCGGGGTCGGGGAGCTGTTTTTT. This gives the protein CASSPRGVGELFF.